The 17 T cell receptor beta chains reported below all come from one sample, sequenced in a study of blood T cell repertoires in COVID-19. Only in-frame clones appear in the TCRdb table, and some are missing; sequencing was by immunoSEQ multiplex PCR. The sample has roughly 400,000 clones; 85% to 90% are singletons. The sample comprised PBMCs or T cells enriched from blood (not recorded which). These receptors came from a woman under 40 who had recovered from COVID-19.

The rearrangement joins TRBV7-9 to TRBJ1-1; the match to TRBD1 covers 9 bases. J gave up 3 bases and V 2 bases, and 4 bases lay outside the gene matches. This CDR3 spans 15 amino acids. Germline V gives CDR1 SEHNR, CDR2 FQNEAQ (reference sequence). The CDR3 loop is CASSLRDRADTEAFF. CDR3 DNA: TGTGCCAGCAGCTTAAGGGACAGGGCTGACACTGAAGCTTTCTTT.

This chain uses TRBV7-8 with TRBJ1-2; D is uncertain. Trimming shortened V by 1 base and J by 4 bases, and 7 bases separated the two germline ends. The V gene's germline CDR1 is SGHVS and CDR2 FQNEAQ. The CDR3 sequence is 13 residues long. The CDR3: CASSLGRSYGYTF. The CDR3, as DNA: TGTGCCAGCAGCTTAGGACGGAGCTATGGCTACACCTTC.

The chain recombines TRBV6-6 with TRBJ1-2, with D maybe TRBD1 (6 bases). Trimming left V 6 bases short and J 7 bases short, with 18 bases between. This CDR3 contains 14 residues. The germline gives CDR1 MNHNY, CDR2 SVGAGI (reference sequence). Here the CDR3 DNA reads TGTGCCAGCAGCCCAACTACAGGGACCGCTGGCTACACCTTC. Its translation: CASSPTTGTAGYTF.

This clone showed up just a few times. The rearrangement links TRBV28 to TRBJ2-7, with 7 nucleotides matching TRBD1. This CDR3 comprises 15 residues. The ends lost 4 bases at V and 5 bases at J; junction bases unmatched: 11. The germline gives CDR1 MDHEN, CDR2 SYDVKM. The CDR3 bases are TGTGCCAGCAGTTGGGTACAGGGGACAAGGAACGAGCAGTACTTC. As protein: CASSWVQGTRNEQYF.

V is TRBV2 and J is TRBJ2-7; D ambiguous. Trimming shortened V by 4 bases and J by 6 bases, and 10 bases separated the two germline ends. Germline V gives CDR1 SNHLY, CDR2 FYNNEI. The CDR3 runs 12 residues. The CDR3 loop is CASSARYGEQYF. The CDR3 bases are TGTGCCAGCAGTGCCCGGTACGGCGAGCAGTACTTC. The full variable domain, with the rest looked up from reference TRBV2 and TRBJ2-7, is EPEVTQTPSHQVTQMGQEVILRCVPISNHLYFYWYRQILGQKVEFLVSFYNNEISEKSEIFDDQFSVERPDGSNFTLKIRSTKLEDSAMYFCASSARYGEQYFGPGTRLTVT.

The rearrangement links TRBV2 to TRBJ2-7, with D perhaps TRBD2 (5 bases). The V end lost 9 bases, the J end lost 7 bases, and 13 bases lay between the germline ends. This CDR3 is 11 amino acids long. The germline gives CDR1 SNHLY, CDR2 FYNNEI. Written as DNA, the CDR3 is TGTGCCAGTCGTCGGGAAACTGAGCAGTACTTC. This codes for CASRRETEQYF.

The chain carries TRBV3-1 (or the pseudogene TRBV3-2) and TRBJ1-2; D is unclear. The CDR3 loop spans 15 amino acids. Germline CDR1 is LGHDT and CDR2 is YNNKEL (reference sequence). V was clipped by 0 bases and J by 0 bases, with 8 bases between them. CDR3 sequence reads: CASSQDVHANYGYTF. Written as DNA, the CDR3 is TGTGCCAGCAGCCAAGATGTACACGCTAACTATGGCTACACCTTC.

The chain is built from TRBV24-1 and TRBJ1-5; D is perhaps TRBD1 (6 bases). V was clipped by 4 bases and J by 5 bases, with 17 bases between them. This CDR3 has 16 residues. Germline V gene lookup returns CDR1 KGHDR and CDR2 SFDVKD. DNA for the CDR3: TGTGCCACCAGTGACCGGACAGTTTCTTCGGATCAGCCCCAGCATTTT. It encodes CATSDRTVSSDQPQHF.

The rearrangement links TRBV9 to TRBJ1-1; no clear D. V was shortened by 3 bases and J by 0 bases, with 6 bases between the two germline ends. Germline V gives CDR1 SGDLS, CDR2 YYNGEE. The CDR3 length is 13 residues. The CDR3 DNA reads TGTGCCAGCAGCGGAGATATGAACACTGAAGCTTTCTTT. This encodes CASSGDMNTEAFF. The whole variable domain, remainder taken from reference TRBV9 and TRBJ1-1, is DSGVTQTPKHLITATGQRVTLRCSPRSGDLSVYWYQQSLDQGLQFLIQYYNGEERAKGNILERFSAQQFPDLHSELNLSSLELGDSALYFCASSGDMNTEAFFGQGTRLTVV.

The J gene is TRBJ1-3, the V gene TRBV19; 7 nucleotides line up with TRBD1. V lost 9 bases, J lost 2 bases, and 7 bases stayed unmatched. Looked up from germline, CDR1 is LNHDA and CDR2 is SQIVND (reference sequence). This CDR3 has 14 amino acids. The CDR3 sequence: CASRQGEAGNTIYF. The CDR3 DNA reads TGTGCCAGCCGACAGGGCGAGGCTGGAAACACCATATATTTT.

About this clone: The same CDR3 is also encoded by other DNA sequences in this sample. This chain connects TRBV7-2 to TRBJ1-5; the match to TRBD1 covers 7 bases. Germline trimming cut 1 base from V and 6 bases from J; bases unmatched to any gene: 3. This CDR3 has 14 residues. CDR1 is SGHTA and CDR2 is FQGNSA in the germline V gene. CDR3 in amino acids: CASSLGQGGQPQHF. The CDR3 coding sequence is TGTGCCAGCAGCTTAGGGCAGGGGGGTCAGCCCCAGCATTTT.

The rearrangement uses TRBV3-1 (or the pseudogene TRBV3-2) and TRBJ1-2, with 8 positions matching TRBD1. The germline CDR1 and CDR2 sequences are LGHDT and YNNKEL (reference sequence). V lost 0 bases, J lost 6 bases, and 6 bases stayed unmatched. The CDR3 has 15 amino acids. The CDR3 is CASSQDRAGGHGYTF. The CDR3 nucleotides read TGTGCCAGCAGCCAAGACCGGGCAGGGGGCCATGGCTACACCTTC.

The genes are TRBV7-2 and TRBJ1-2; 8 bases fit TRBD1. The germline CDR1 and CDR2 sequences are SGHTA and FQGNSA. The trim removed 4 bases at V and 8 bases at J, leaving 6 bases unmatched. The CDR3 has 13 residues. The chain's CDR3 is CASSSTGVRGYTF. CDR3 in DNA: TGTGCCAGCAGCTCGACAGGGGTTCGAGGCTACACCTTC.

The chain is built from TRBV4-2 and TRBJ2-3, with D tentatively TRBD2 (5 bases). Germline V lookup: CDR1 LGHNA, CDR2 YNFKEQ. The CDR3 sequence is 19 residues long. Trimming took off 0 bases at V and 2 bases at J, with 21 bases between the two ends. The CDR3 DNA reads as TGTGCCAGCAGCCAAGATCGAGGCGGTGGGCTAGCAGACACAGATACGCAGTATTTT. It specifies CASSQDRGGGLADTDTQYF.

The J gene is TRBJ1-2, the V gene TRBV28; maybe TRBD1 (6 bases). Trimming cost V 5 bases and J 2 bases, with 15 bases left between them. CDR3 size: 15 residues. The germline gives CDR1 MDHEN, CDR2 SYDVKM. CDR3 nucleotide sequence: TGTGCCAGCAGTCTCGCCCCTCAGGGGAACTATGGCTACACCTTC. Protein sequence: CASSLAPQGNYGYTF.

The V call is TRBV28, the J call TRBJ2-4; D may be TRBD1 (6 bases). The V end lost 10 bases, the J end lost 6 bases, and 22 bases lay between the germline ends. Germline values: CDR1 MDHEN, CDR2 SYDVKM. This CDR3 has 15 residues. CDR3 bases: TGTGCCACCCCCAATGGAAGGGGGTTTTTAAACATTCAGTACTTC. It is translated as CATPNGRGFLNIQYF.

The CDR3, as DNA: TGTGCCAGTAGCCAAGGACTGAGGAGGACCAACAATGAGCAGTTCTTC. This codes for CASSQGLRRTNNEQFF. The chain joins TRBV19 to TRBJ2-1; possibly TRBD2 for D (5 bases). The germline V and J ends were trimmed by 6 bases and 5 bases, with 20 bases remaining between them. The CDR3 is made up of 16 amino acids. Germline V gives CDR1 LNHDA, CDR2 SQIVND (reference sequence).